This note documents a single TCR beta chain sequence. The antigen is unknown. The CDR3 consists of 17 residues. Trimming stripped 4 bases from V and 7 bases from J, with 27 bases between. CDR1 and CDR2 from the germline V gene are SGDLS and YYNGEE. 13 Jbeta primers and 60 Vbeta primers were used for the PCR. Original processing notes: Counted up in a later analysis, unique TCR beta chains came to about 80 million, with around 12 million shared. TCRdb's table, derived via immunoSEQ multiplex PCR, lists solely in-frame clones and lacks some. V and J calls and clone size follow that table, whereas D and trimming were derived from the DNA. The sample yields 60,000 or so clones, roughly 85% seen once. The sample is drawn from a study of cytomegalovirus exposure and HLA in healthy donors. Turning to the study itself: Early on, a data release was issued that held roughly 86 million unique TCRs from HLA-typed donors. Overall study results and limits: As confirmed in vitro, three CMV-associated chains were specific for CMV antigens.

The TCR originated in a female donor in good health and CMV-seronegative. Sequencing input: PBMCs. The chain uses TRBV9 and TRBJ2-7, with D tentatively TRBD2 (5 bases). For the CDR3, the DNA is TGTGCCAGCAGCCCGGGGTTTGAGACGCCGCGTGGGGAAGAGCAGTACTTC. Protein product: CASSPGFETPRGEEQYF.